The 7 T cell receptor beta chains below were found in one sample sequenced in a study of blood T cell repertoires in COVID-19. Assay used: immunoSEQ multiplex PCR; TCRdb lists only in-frame clones, some missing. Here the sample spans about 130,000 clones, roughly 83% being singletons. The sequencing sample was made of PBMCs or T cells enriched from blood (not recorded which). The receptors stem from a man aged 50 to 60 who had recovered from COVID-19.

In this sample, this clone turned up once. The chain is built from TRBV14 and TRBJ2-1, with TRBD2 identical over 13 bases. V was clipped by 6 bases and J by 4 bases; unmatched bases: 3. The CDR3 consists of 15 residues. Germline CDR1 SGHDN, CDR2 FVKESK. In nucleotides, the CDR3 is TGTGCCAGCAGGACTAGCGGGGGGCCATACAATGAGCAGTTCTTC. It is translated as CASRTSGGPYNEQFF.

The chain employs TRBV5-6 and TRBJ1-1, with TRBD1 as a possible D gene (5 bases). Trimming pared 1 base from V and 1 base from J, leaving 23 bases between. This CDR3 is 19 amino acids long. Germline CDR1 is SGHDT and CDR2 is YYEEEE. This CDR3 is CASSLFRGRVVGENTEAFF. DNA for the CDR3: TGTGCCAGCAGCTTGTTTCGGGGGAGGGTGGTCGGAGAGAACACTGAAGCTTTCTTT. The complete variable domain, with remaining parts taken from reference TRBV5-6 and TRBJ1-1, reads DAGVTQSPTHLIKTRGQQVTLRCSPKSGHDTVSWYQQALGQGPQFIFQYYEEEERQRGNFPDRFSGHQFPNYSSELNVNALLLGDSALYLCASSLFRGRVVGENTEAFFGQGTRLTVV.

This clone was counted only a few times. This sequence joins TRBV7-9 and TRBJ2-1; 12 nucleotides align to TRBD2. The CDR3 has 17 amino acids. Germline loops: CDR1 SEHNR, CDR2 FQNEAQ (reference sequence). Trimming cost V 5 bases and J 14 bases; bases outside gene matches: 19. The CDR3 is CASSPSGLAGGLNYEFF. CDR3 in DNA: TGTGCCAGCAGCCCGAGCGGGCTAGCGGGGGGGCTGAATTATGAGTTCTTC.

J is TRBJ1-4 and V is TRBV18; D might be TRBD1 (6 bases). The CDR3 spans 16 residues. CDR1 is KGHSH and CDR2 is LQKENI in the germline V gene. Between the trimmed V and J ends, which lost 3 bases and 0 bases, there was a span of 11 bases. For the CDR3, the DNA is TGTGCCAGCTCACCGCCCCGGACAGCAACTAATGAAAAACTGTTTTTT. Residues: CASSPPRTATNEKLFF.

The chain couples TRBV6-4 to TRBJ2-1; 9 bases are a match to TRBD2. Per the germline V gene, CDR1 is MRHNA and CDR2 is SNTAGT. The V segment lost 2 bases and the J segment 7 bases; nucleotides outside the gene matches: 12. CDR3 length equals 17 residues. The CDR3 sequence: CASSDGGSGGPKNEQFF. CDR3 nucleotides: TGTGCCAGCAGTGACGGTGGTAGCGGGGGCCCCAAAAATGAGCAGTTCTTC.

This clone has ten or more counts. V gene TRBV9 combines with J gene TRBJ1-2; 9 bases fit TRBD1. V lost 4 bases to trimming and J lost 7 bases; unmatched junction nucleotides: 8. Germline values: CDR1 SGDLS, CDR2 YYNGEE. This CDR3 region has 14 residues. The CDR3 sequence: CASSTTGGAGGYTF. The CDR3 DNA is TGTGCCAGCAGCACTACAGGGGGCGCGGGTGGCTACACCTTC.

V usage is TRBV5-1 and J usage is TRBJ1-4; tentatively, D is TRBD1 (5 bases). The V gene's germline CDR1 is SGHRS and CDR2 YFSETQ. This CDR3 has 14 amino acids. Trimming pared 4 bases from V and 8 bases from J, leaving 15 bases between. The CDR3 here is CASSLDSTTEKLFF. Here the CDR3 DNA reads TGCGCCAGCAGCCTAGACAGTACTACCGAAAAACTGTTTTTT.